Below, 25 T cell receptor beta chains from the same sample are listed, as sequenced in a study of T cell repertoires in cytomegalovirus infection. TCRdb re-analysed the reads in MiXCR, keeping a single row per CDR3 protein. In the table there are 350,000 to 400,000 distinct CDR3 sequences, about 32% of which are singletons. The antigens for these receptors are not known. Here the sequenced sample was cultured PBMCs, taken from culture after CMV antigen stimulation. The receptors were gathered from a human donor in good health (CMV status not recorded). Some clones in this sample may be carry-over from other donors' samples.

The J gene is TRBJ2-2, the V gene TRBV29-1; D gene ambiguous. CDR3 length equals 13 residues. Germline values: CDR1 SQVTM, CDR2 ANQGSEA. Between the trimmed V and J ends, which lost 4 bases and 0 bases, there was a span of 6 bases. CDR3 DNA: TGCAGCGTTGCTCCCGCGAACACCGGGGAGCTGTTTTTT. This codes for CSVAPANTGELFF.

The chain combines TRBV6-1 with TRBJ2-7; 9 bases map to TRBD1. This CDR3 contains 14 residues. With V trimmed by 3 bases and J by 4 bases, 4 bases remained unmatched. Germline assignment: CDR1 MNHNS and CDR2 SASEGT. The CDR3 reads CASSEGTGMYEQYV. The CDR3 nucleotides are TGTGCCAGCAGTGAGGGGACAGGGATGTACGAGCAGTACGTC.

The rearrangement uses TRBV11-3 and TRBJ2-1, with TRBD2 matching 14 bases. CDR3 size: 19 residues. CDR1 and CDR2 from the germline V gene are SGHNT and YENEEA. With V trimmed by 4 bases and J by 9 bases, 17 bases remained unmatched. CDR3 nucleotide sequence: TGTGCCAGCAGCTCGGGACTAGCGGGAGAAACCCGATTCGTCGGTGAGCAGTTCTTC. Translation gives CASSSGLAGETRFVGEQFF.

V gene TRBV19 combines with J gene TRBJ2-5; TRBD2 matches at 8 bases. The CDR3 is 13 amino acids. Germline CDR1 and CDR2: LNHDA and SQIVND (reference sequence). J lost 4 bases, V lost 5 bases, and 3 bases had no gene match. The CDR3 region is CASSFGLAETQYF. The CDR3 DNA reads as TGTGCCAGTAGTTTCGGACTAGCAGAGACCCAGTACTTC.

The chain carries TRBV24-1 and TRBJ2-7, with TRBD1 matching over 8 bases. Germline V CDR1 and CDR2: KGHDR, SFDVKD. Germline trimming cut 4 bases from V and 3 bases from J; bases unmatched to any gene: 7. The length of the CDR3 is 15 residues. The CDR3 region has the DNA TGTGCCACCAGTGACCCTGACAGGGGAGACTACGAGCAGTACTTC. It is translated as CATSDPDRGDYEQYF.

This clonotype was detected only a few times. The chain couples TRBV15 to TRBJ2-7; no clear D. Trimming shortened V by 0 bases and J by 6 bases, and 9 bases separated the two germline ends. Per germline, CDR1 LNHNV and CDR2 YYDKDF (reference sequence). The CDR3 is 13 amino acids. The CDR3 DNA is TGTGCCACCAGCAGAGATTTGGCTTCCGAGCAGTACGTC. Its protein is CATSRDLASEQYV.

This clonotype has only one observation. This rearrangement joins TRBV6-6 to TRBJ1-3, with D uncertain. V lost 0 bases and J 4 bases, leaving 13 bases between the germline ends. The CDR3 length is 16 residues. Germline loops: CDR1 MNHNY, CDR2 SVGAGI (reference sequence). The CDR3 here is CASSYSWAEYGNTIYF. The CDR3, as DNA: TGTGCCAGCAGTTACTCATGGGCGGAGTACGGAAACACCATATATTTT.

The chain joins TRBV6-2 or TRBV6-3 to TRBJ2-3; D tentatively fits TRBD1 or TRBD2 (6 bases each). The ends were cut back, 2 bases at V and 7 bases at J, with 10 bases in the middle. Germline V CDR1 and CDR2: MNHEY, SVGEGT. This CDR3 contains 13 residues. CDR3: CASSYGGTNTQYF. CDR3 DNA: TGTGCCAGCAGTTACGGGGGGACAAATACGCAGTATTTT.

In nucleotides, the CDR3 is TGTGCCAGCAGCTTAGCGGGACGCCTCTACGAGCAGTACTTC. Amino acid sequence: CASSLAGRLYEQYF. The chain is built from TRBV7-6 and TRBJ2-7; D is perhaps TRBD1 or TRBD2 (5 bases each). Between the trimmed V and J ends, which lost 0 bases and 3 bases, there was a span of 9 bases. The CDR3 spans 14 residues. CDR1 is SGHVS, CDR2 FNYEAQ, per germline.

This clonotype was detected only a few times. CDR3 DNA: TGTGCCAGCACTACTCGTGGGGAAGACACTGAAGCTTTCTTT. Its translation is CASTTRGEDTEAFF. The chain links TRBV11-3 to TRBJ1-1; D is unclear. Germline values: CDR1 SGHNT, CDR2 YENEEA. V was pared by 7 bases and J by 3 bases, with 15 bases between. The CDR3 is 14 amino acids.

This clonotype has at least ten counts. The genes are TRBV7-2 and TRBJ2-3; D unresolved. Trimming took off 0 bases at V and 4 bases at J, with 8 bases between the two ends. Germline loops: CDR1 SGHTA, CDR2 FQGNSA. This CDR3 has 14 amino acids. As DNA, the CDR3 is TGTGCCAGCAGCTTAGCGCAACAGTCAGATACGCAGTATTTT. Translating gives CASSLAQQSDTQYF.

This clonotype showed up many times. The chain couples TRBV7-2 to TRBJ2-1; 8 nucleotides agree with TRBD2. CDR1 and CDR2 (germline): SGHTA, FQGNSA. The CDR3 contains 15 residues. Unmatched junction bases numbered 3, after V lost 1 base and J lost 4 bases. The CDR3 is CASSLGAGGYNEQFF. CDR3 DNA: TGTGCCAGCAGCTTAGGGGCGGGAGGATACAATGAGCAGTTCTTC.

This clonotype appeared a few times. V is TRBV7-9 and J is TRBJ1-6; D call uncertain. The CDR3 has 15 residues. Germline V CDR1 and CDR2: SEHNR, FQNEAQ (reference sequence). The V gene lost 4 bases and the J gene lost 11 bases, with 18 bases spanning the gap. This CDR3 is CASSSSGPARAPLHF. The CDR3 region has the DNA TGTGCCAGCAGCTCCTCCGGCCCCGCTCGGGCACCCCTCCACTTT.

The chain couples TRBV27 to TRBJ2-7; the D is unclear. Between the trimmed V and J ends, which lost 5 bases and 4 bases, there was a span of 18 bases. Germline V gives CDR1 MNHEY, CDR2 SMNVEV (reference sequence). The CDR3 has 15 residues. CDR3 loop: CASSPGPLPIYEQYV. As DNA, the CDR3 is TGTGCCAGCAGTCCCGGGCCCTTACCAATTTACGAGCAGTACGTC.

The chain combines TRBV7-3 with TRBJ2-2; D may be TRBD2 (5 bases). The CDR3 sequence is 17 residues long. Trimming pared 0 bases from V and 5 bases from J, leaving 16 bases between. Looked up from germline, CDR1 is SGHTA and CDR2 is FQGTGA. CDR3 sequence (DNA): TGTGCCAGCAGCTTAACAAGCTCCGGAACGGGGACCGGGGAGCTGTTTTTT. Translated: CASSLTSSGTGTGELFF.

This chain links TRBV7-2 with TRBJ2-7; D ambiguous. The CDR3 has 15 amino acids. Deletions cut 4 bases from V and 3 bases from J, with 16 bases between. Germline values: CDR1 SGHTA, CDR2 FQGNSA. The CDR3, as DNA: TGTGCCAGCAGCTCCGGAAGTAGGGTCGGCTACGAGCAGTACTTC. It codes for CASSSGSRVGYEQYF.

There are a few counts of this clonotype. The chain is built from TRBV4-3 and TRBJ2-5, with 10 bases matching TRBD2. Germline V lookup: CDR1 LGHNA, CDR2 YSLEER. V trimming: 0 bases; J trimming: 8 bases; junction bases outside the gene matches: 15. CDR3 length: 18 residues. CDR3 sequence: CASSQDGVVAGGPRTQYF. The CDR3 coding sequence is TGCGCCAGCAGCCAAGATGGGGTCGTAGCGGGAGGTCCTAGAACCCAGTACTTC.

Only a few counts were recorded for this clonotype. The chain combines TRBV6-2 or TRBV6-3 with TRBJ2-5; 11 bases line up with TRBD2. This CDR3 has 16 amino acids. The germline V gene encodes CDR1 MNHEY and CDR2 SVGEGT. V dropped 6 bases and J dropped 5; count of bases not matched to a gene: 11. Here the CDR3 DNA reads TGTGCCAGCAGCCGTACGACTAGCGGGATGAGGGAGACCCAGTACTTC. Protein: CASSRTTSGMRETQYF.

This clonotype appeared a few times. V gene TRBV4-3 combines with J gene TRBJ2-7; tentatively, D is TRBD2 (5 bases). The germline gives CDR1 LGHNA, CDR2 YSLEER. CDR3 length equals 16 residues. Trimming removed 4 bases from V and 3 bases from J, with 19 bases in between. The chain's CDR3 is CASSRPESGPHYEQYV. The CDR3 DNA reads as TGCGCCAGCAGCCGACCCGAGAGCGGCCCGCACTACGAGCAGTACGTC.

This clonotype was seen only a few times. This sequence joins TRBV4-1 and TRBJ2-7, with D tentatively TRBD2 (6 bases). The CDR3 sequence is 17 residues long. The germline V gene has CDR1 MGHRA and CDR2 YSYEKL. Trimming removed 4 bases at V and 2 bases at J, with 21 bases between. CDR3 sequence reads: CASSLDGGTANPYEQYF. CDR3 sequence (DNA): TGCGCCAGCAGCCTCGACGGCGGGACCGCCAACCCCTACGAGCAGTACTTC.

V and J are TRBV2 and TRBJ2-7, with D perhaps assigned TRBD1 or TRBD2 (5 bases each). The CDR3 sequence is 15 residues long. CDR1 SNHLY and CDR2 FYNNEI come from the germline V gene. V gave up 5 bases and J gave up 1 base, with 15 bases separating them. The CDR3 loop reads CASSLLRDDSYEQYF. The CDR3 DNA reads TGTGCCAGCAGTTTGCTCCGGGACGATTCCTACGAGCAGTACTTC.

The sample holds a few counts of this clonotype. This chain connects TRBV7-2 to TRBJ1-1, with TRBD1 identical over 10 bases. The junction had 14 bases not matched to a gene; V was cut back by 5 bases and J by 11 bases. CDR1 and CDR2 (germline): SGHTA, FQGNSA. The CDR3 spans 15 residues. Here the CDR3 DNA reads TGTGCCAGCAGCCCGACCGGACAGGGGGTTGATCGGGCTTTCTTT. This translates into CASSPTGQGVDRAFF.

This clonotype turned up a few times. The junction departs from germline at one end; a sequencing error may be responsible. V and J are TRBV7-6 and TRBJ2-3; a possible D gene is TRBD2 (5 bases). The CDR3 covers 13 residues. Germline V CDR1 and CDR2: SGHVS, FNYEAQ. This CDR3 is CASSGGYTDTQYF. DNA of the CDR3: TGTGCTAGCAGCGGCGGCTACACAGATACGCAGTATTTT.

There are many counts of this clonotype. Written as DNA, the CDR3 is TGCGCCAGCAGCCAATCGCCTGCTAGCTCCTACAATGAGCAGTTCTTC. Residues: CASSQSPASSYNEQFF. This chain links TRBV4-1 with TRBJ2-1; D is uncertain. From germline, CDR1 is MGHRA and CDR2 YSYEKL. Between the trimmed V and J ends, which lost 2 bases and 0 bases, there was a span of 11 bases. This CDR3 is built from 16 residues.

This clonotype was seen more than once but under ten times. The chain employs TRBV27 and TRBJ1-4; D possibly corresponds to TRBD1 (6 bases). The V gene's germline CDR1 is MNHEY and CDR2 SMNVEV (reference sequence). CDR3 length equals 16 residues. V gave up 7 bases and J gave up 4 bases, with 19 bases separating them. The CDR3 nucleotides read TGTGCCAGCAAACGGGGCCCAGGGGCGGGTAATGAAAAACTGTTTTTT. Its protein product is CASKRGPGAGNEKLFF. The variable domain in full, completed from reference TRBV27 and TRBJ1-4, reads EAQVTQNPRYLITVTGKKLTVTCSQNMNHEYMSWYRQDPGLGLRQIYYSMNVEVTDKGDVPEGYKVSRKEKRNFPLILESPSPNQTSLYFCASKRGPGAGNEKLFFGSGTQLSVL.